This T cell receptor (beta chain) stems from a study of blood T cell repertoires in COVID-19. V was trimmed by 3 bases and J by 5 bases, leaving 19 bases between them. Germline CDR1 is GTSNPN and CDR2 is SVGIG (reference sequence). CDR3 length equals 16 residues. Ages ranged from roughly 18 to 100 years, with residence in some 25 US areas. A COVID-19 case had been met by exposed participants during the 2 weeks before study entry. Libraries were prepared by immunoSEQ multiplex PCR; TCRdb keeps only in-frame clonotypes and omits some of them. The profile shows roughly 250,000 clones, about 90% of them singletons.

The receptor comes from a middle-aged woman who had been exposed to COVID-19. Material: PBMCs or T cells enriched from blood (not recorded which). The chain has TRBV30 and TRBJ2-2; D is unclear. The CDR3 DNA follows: TGTGCCTGGAGAAATATCCTAGAGGTTCGAACCGGGGAGCTGTTTTTT. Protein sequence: CAWRNILEVRTGELFF.